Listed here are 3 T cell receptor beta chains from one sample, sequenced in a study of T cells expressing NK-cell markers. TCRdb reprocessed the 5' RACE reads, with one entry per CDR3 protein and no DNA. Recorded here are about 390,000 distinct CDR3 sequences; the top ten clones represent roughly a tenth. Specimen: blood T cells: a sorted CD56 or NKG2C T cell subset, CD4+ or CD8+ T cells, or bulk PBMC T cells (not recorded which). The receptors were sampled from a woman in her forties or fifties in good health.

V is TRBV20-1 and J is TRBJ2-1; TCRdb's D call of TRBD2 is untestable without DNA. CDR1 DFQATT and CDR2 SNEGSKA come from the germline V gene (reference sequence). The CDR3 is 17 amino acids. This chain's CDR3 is CSARGTGFAGGRNEQFF.

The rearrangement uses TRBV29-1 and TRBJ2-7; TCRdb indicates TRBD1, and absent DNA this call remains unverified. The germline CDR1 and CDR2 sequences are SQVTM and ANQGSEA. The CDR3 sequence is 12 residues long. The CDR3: CSVRPGPHEQYF.

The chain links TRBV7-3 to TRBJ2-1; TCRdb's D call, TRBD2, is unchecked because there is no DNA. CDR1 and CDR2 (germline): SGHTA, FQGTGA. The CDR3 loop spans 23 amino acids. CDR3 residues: CASSPTPDFSPGLAGVRYNEQFF.